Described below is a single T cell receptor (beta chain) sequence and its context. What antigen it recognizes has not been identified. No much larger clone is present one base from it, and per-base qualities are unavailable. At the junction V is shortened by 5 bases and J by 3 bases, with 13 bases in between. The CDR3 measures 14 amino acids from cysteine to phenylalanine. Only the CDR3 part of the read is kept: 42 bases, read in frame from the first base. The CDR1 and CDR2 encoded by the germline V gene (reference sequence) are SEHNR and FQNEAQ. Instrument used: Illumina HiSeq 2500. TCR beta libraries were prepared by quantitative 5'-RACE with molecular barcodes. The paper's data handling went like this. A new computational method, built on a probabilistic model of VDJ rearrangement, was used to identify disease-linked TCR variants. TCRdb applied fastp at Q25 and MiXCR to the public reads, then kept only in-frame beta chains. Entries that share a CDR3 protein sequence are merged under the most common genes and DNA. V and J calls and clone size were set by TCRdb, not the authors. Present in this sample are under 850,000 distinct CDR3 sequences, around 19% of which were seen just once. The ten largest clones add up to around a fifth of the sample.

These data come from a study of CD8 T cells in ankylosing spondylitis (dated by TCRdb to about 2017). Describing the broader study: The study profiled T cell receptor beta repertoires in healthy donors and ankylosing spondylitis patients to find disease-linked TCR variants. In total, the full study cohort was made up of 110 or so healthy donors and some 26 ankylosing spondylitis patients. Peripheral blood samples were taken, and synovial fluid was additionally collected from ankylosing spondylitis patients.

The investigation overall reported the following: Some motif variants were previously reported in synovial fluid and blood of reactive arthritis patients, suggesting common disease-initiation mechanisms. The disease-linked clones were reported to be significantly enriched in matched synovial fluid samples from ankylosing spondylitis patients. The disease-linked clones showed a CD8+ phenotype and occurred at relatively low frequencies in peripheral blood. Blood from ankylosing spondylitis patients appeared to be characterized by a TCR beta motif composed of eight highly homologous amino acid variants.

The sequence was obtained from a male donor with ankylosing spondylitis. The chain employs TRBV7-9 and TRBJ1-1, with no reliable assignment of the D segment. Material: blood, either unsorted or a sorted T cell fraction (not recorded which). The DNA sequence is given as TGTGCCAGCAGCCCCGTGGCCCCCTACACTGAAGCTTTCTTT. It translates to CASSPVAPYTEAFF.